A selection of T cell receptor beta chains follows, all from one sample in a study of T cell responses to AZD1222 COVID-19 vaccine. Generated by immunoSEQ multiplex PCR, the TCRdb table keeps only in-frame clones and is missing some. The listing records 150,000 or so clones. The sequenced sample was peripheral blood. The receptors here all came from an adult in good health. Both conserved end residues are part of each CDR3. The D gene is left open where the match is weak.

D,J,length,V,CDR3,DNA
TRBD2,TRBJ2-1,16,TRBV18,CASSPLGTSAGGEQFF,TGTGCCAGCTCTCCCCTGGGGACTAGCGCCGGCGGAGAGCAGTTCTTC
NA,TRBJ1-1,15,TRBV19,CASSTLGAMNTEAFF,TGTGCCAGTAGTACACTGGGGGCTATGAACACTGAAGCTTTCTTT
NA,TRBJ2-1,14,TRBV19,CASSIGREINEQFF,TGTGCCAGTAGTATAGGCAGGGAAATCAATGAGCAGTTCTTC
NA,TRBJ1-6,16,TRBV6-6,CASSRSSLLYNSPLHF,TGTGCCAGCAGCCGATCCTCCCTGCTCTATAATTCACCCCTCCACTTT
NA,TRBJ1-5,13,TRBV30,CAWARNRDQPQHF,TGTGCCTGGGCTAGAAACAGGGATCAGCCCCAGCATTTT
NA,TRBJ2-3,14,TRBV3-1/TRBV3-2,CASSQDPGRRTQYF,TGTGCCAGCAGCCAAGATCCAGGCCGCAGAACGCAGTATTTT
TRBD2,TRBJ2-7,18,TRBV4-1,CASSPRLLRTSGAYEQYF,TGCGCCAGCAGCCCCCGACTTCTTAGGACTAGCGGGGCCTACGAGCAGTACTTC
TRBD2,TRBJ2-3,15,TRBV5-1,CASSSAGASTDTQYF,TGCGCCAGCAGCTCAGCGGGAGCAAGCACAGATACGCAGTATTTT
NA,TRBJ2-7,14,TRBV6-5,CASSYSAGEREQYF,TGTGCCAGCAGTTACTCGGCAGGGGAGCGCGAGCAGTACTTC
NA,TRBJ2-2,15,TRBV5-6,CASSLSQIYSRELFF,TGTGCCAGCAGCTTGAGTCAAATTTACTCCAGGGAGCTGTTTTTT
TRBD1,TRBJ1-2,15,TRBV6-5,CASHGTVGSYYGYTF,TGTGCCAGCCACGGGACAGTCGGATCATACTATGGCTACACCTTC
TRBD1,TRBJ1-4,13,TRBV7-9,CASSPDRVEKLFF,TGTGCCAGCAGCCCGGACAGGGTGGAAAAACTGTTTTTT
TRBD2,TRBJ2-5,15,TRBV2,CASSGLAGPQETQYF,TGTGCCAGCAGCGGACTAGCGGGGCCCCAAGAGACCCAGTACTTC
NA,TRBJ2-7,22,TRBV19,CASSESGQDGVGGAGVSYEQYF,TGTGCCAGTAGCGAATCGGGACAGGATGGGGTTGGGGGAGCGGGGGTAAGCTACGAGCAGTACTTC
NA,TRBJ2-7,14,TRBV4-3,CASSHALEIYEQYF,TGCGCCAGCAGCCACGCACTGGAAATTTACGAGCAGTACTTC
NA,TRBJ2-7,16,TRBV28,CASTPRVGQGSYEQYF,TGTGCCAGCACCCCCCGGGTGGGGCAGGGTTCCTACGAGCAGTACTTC
TRBD1,TRBJ1-2,15,TRBV5-6,CASSTRGQGAGGYTF,TGTGCCAGCTCTACTCGGGGACAGGGGGCCGGTGGCTACACCTTC
NA,TRBJ1-1,16,TRBV15,CATSRDLVRMNTEAFF,TGTGCCACCAGCAGAGATTTAGTAAGGATGAACACTGAAGCTTTCTTT
TRBD1,TRBJ1-1,17,TRBV5-1,CASRDRKVGQVNTEAFF,TGCGCCAGCAGAGACCGTAAGGTGGGACAGGTGAACACTGAAGCTTTCTTT
TRBD1,TRBJ2-3,15,TRBV6-2/TRBV6-3,CASSSGQGGTDTQYF,TGTGCCAGCAGTTCCGGACAGGGAGGCACAGATACGCAGTATTTT
TRBD1,TRBJ1-1,14,TRBV3-1/TRBV3-2,CASSPRTGRRRAFF,TGTGCCAGCAGCCCGCGGACAGGGCGGAGGAGGGCTTTCTTT
TRBD1,TRBJ2-5,15,TRBV30,CAWKDPQGDSATQYF,TGTGCCTGGAAAGACCCCCAGGGGGATAGTGCGACCCAGTACTTC